This entry lists 21 T cell receptor beta chains sequenced from one sample in a study of response to subunit inactivated influenza vaccine. One entry per CDR3 protein, called by TCRdb with MiXCR from the RT-PCR reads. Altogether over 450,000 distinct CDR3 sequences are present, 13% being singletons, with the ten largest covering over 10%. Source: PBMCs from blood, taken roughly 46 days after vaccination. These receptors were taken from a man aged 45-65 years who received an inactivated influenza vaccine.

Ten or more counts support this clonotype. J is TRBJ2-3 and V is TRBV20-1; TRBD2 agrees at 9 bases. CDR1 is DFQATT and CDR2 is SNEGSKA in the germline V gene (reference sequence). V gave up 6 bases and J gave up 3 bases; unmatched junction bases: 4. The length of the CDR3 is 13 residues. The CDR3 DNA is TGCAGTGCGGCTGGACTAGCGACAGATACGCAGTATTTT. It translates to CSAAGLATDTQYF.

This clonotype was seen repeatedly, ten times or more. This chain links TRBV6-5 with TRBJ1-2; 8 nucleotides align to TRBD1. Germline values: CDR1 MNHEY, CDR2 SVGAGI. The CDR3 loop spans 13 amino acids. After removal of 1 base from V and 8 bases from J, the junction contained 3 bases not matched to a gene. In DNA, the CDR3 is TGTGCCAGCAGTTACTTCGGACAGGGAGGCTACACCTTC. Residues: CASSYFGQGGYTF.

This clonotype has only a few counts. This chain connects TRBV20-1 to TRBJ2-1; the D gene is possibly TRBD2 (7 bases). The CDR3 is made up of 12 amino acids. The germline V gene has CDR1 DFQATT and CDR2 SNEGSKA (reference sequence). The V end was cut by 6 bases, the J end by 8 bases, with 14 bases between. The CDR3 loop is CSAHGGGHEQFF. The CDR3 nucleotides read TGCAGTGCGCACGGCGGGGGCCATGAGCAGTTCTTC.

A few counts support this clonotype. The chain carries TRBV5-1 and TRBJ2-3; D is unclear. The CDR3 consists of 15 residues. Between the trimmed V and J ends, which lost 0 bases and 0 bases, there was a span of 8 bases. The germline gives CDR1 SGHRS, CDR2 YFSETQ. The CDR3 protein is CASSLDFSSTDTQYF. CDR3 bases: TGCGCCAGCAGCTTGGACTTTTCCAGCACAGATACGCAGTATTTT. Variable domain in full (rest from reference TRBV5-1 and TRBJ2-3): KAGVTQTPRYLIKTRGQQVTLSCSPISGHRSVSWYQQTPGQGLQFLFEYFSETQRNKGNFPGRFSGRQFSNSRSEMNVSTLELGDSALYLCASSLDFSSTDTQYFGPGTRLTVL.

This clonotype was found a few times. V is TRBV7-6 and J is TRBJ1-2; D remains ambiguous. CDR1 and CDR2 from the germline V gene are SGHVS and FNYEAQ. V gave up 5 bases and J gave up 4 bases, with 14 bases separating them. This CDR3 has 14 amino acids. In nucleotides, the CDR3 is TGTGCCAGCAGCCCCGTGGCAGATTCCTATGGCTACACCTTC. The encoded protein is CASSPVADSYGYTF.

The genes are TRBV4-3 and TRBJ2-3; 7 bases align to TRBD2. The germline CDR1 and CDR2 sequences are LGHNA and YSLEER. The ends lost 3 bases at V and 4 bases at J; junction bases unmatched: 13. The CDR3 consists of 17 residues. The CDR3 DNA reads TGCGCCAGCAGCCACGCCACGACTAGCCCCCATGCAGATACGCAGTATTTT. This sequence encodes CASSHATTSPHADTQYF.

The table lists this clonotype with a few counts. The chain employs TRBV5-1 and TRBJ2-6; unclear D gene. This CDR3 is built from 16 residues. V was clipped by 4 bases and J by 1 base, with 12 bases between them. CDR1 is SGHRS, CDR2 YFSETQ, per germline. The CDR3, as DNA: TGCGCCAGCAGCGGAGACAAGTTGTCTGGGGCCAACGTCCTGACTTTC. Its protein product is CASSGDKLSGANVLTF.

The chain employs TRBV20-1 and TRBJ2-4, with 10 bases lining up with TRBD1. This CDR3 is built from 16 residues. J was trimmed by 1 base and V by 0 bases; bases with no gene match: 3. Germline V gene sequence: CDR1 DFQATT, CDR2 SNEGSKA (reference sequence). The CDR3 DNA sequence: TGCAGTGCTAGAGAACCGGGACAGGGGGCCAAAAACATTCAGTACTTC. Protein product: CSAREPGQGAKNIQYF.

This sequence joins TRBV4-3 and TRBJ1-6; D unresolved. This CDR3 comprises 16 residues. Germline V CDR1 and CDR2: LGHNA, YSLEER. Between the trimmed V and J ends, which lost 0 bases and 6 bases, there was a span of 12 bases. The CDR3 is CASSQDFPATNSPLHF. As DNA, the CDR3 is TGCGCCAGCAGCCAAGATTTCCCAGCTACTAATTCACCCCTCCACTTT.

V and J are TRBV11-2 and TRBJ2-5; D is perhaps TRBD2 (6 bases). CDR1 is SGHAT, CDR2 FQNNGV, per germline. The CDR3 is 13 amino acids. With 6 bases removed from V and 2 bases from J, the gap between germline ends came to 10 bases. CDR3 sequence: CASSRERQETQYF. The DNA for the CDR3 is TGTGCCAGCAGTCGGGAGAGGCAAGAGACCCAGTACTTC.

This clonotype came up a few times. The rearrangement joins TRBV9 to TRBJ1-2; 7 bases line up with TRBD1. Looked up from germline, CDR1 is SGDLS and CDR2 is YYNGEE. Trimming cost V 3 bases and J 7 bases; bases outside gene matches: 6. The length of the CDR3 is 13 residues. CDR3 nucleotide sequence: TGTGCCAGCAGCGCAGACAGGGCCAGTGGCTACACCTTC. The encoded protein is CASSADRASGYTF. The variable domain in full, completed from reference TRBV9 and TRBJ1-2, reads DSGVTQTPKHLITATGQRVTLRCSPRSGDLSVYWYQQSLDQGLQFLIQYYNGEERAKGNILERFSAQQFPDLHSELNLSSLELGDSALYFCASSADRASGYTFGSGTRLTVV.

In its sample, this clonotype was seen many times. The chain couples TRBV7-2 to TRBJ2-1; 7 bases fit TRBD1. With 4 bases clipped from V and 7 bases from J, the junction kept 7 bases outside the gene matches. The CDR3 has 14 residues. The germline V gene encodes CDR1 SGHTA and CDR2 FQGNSA. CDR3 DNA: TGTGCCAGCAGCTCCCTCGACAGGGCTAATGAGCAGTTCTTC. Amino acids: CASSSLDRANEQFF.

This clonotype was seen a handful of times. The rearrangement links TRBV12-3 or TRBV12-4 to TRBJ2-5; 9 bases match TRBD2. The junction had 4 bases not matched to a gene; V was cut back by 3 bases and J by 2 bases. The CDR3 length is 15 residues. The CDR3 here is CASSFAGGVQETQYF. Here the CDR3 DNA reads TGTGCCAGCAGTTTCGCGGGGGGGGTTCAAGAGACCCAGTACTTC.

This clonotype was picked up many times. V and J are TRBV15 and TRBJ2-5; D is uncertain. This CDR3 spans 12 amino acids. Germline V gene sequence: CDR1 LNHNV, CDR2 YYDKDF (reference sequence). V was shortened by 5 bases and J by 3 bases, with 7 bases between the two germline ends. DNA of the CDR3: TGTGCCACCAGCCGTTGGGAAGAGACCCAGTACTTC. Protein sequence: CATSRWEETQYF.

The chain carries TRBV7-2 and TRBJ1-2, with 9 bases matching TRBD1. J lost 2 bases, V lost 4 bases, and 8 bases had no gene match. This CDR3 comprises 16 residues. Germline CDR1 and CDR2: SGHTA and FQGNSA. CDR3 DNA: TGTGCCAGCAGCTCAGGCGGGACAGGGAGAAACTATGGCTACACCTTC. It specifies CASSSGGTGRNYGYTF.

This clonotype was detected only once. The rearrangement links TRBV20-1 to TRBJ2-7; 8 bases agree with TRBD2. CDR3 length: 14 amino acids. Per germline, CDR1 DFQATT and CDR2 SNEGSKA (reference sequence). V lost 2 bases, J lost 4 bases, and 7 bases stayed unmatched. The CDR3 loop is CSARTGGAGYEQYF. The CDR3 coding sequence is TGCAGTGCTAGAACGGGGGGGGCCGGATACGAGCAGTACTTC.

The rearrangement joins TRBV4-1 to TRBJ2-1, with D perhaps TRBD2 (6 bases). This CDR3 has 17 residues. Germline V gene lookup returns CDR1 MGHRA and CDR2 YSYEKL. V was pared by 0 bases and J by 4 bases, with 16 bases between. As DNA, the CDR3 is TGCGCCAGCAGCCAAGACCAAATAGCGGTGGGGTACAATGAGCAGTTCTTC. Translating gives CASSQDQIAVGYNEQFF.

V and J are TRBV30 and TRBJ2-3, with 12 bases fitting TRBD1. Germline CDR1 reads GTSNPN; CDR2 reads SVGIG (reference sequence). V shed 1 base and J 4 bases; nucleotides not matched to a gene: 3. The CDR3 covers 15 residues. DNA for the CDR3: TGTGCCTGGAGTGCAGGGACAGGGGGCGCAGATACGCAGTATTTT. It is translated as CAWSAGTGGADTQYF.

This clonotype has a count of ten or more. This chain links TRBV14 with TRBJ2-5, with D tentatively TRBD1 (5 bases). Per germline, CDR1 SGHDN and CDR2 FVKESK. V dropped 4 bases and J dropped 7 bases, with 13 bases sitting between them. This CDR3 has 13 residues. The CDR3 loop is CASSRGSLGTQYF. Written as DNA, the CDR3 is TGTGCCAGCAGCCGGGGCTCTCTGGGGACCCAGTACTTC.

The rearrangement uses TRBV29-1 and TRBJ2-1, with 9 bases lining up with TRBD1. Germline V gene data show CDR1 as SQVTM and CDR2 as ANQGSEA. V lost 4 bases to trimming and J lost 9 bases; unmatched junction nucleotides: 7. The CDR3 length is 13 residues. Here the CDR3 DNA reads TGCAGCGTTGGGACAGGGGTAAGAGGTGAGCAGTTCTTC. It specifies CSVGTGVRGEQFF.

This clonotype occurred many times. The CDR3 DNA follows: TGCAGTGCTAGAGATGGACAGGGGGGCCAGCCCCAGCATTTT. Its protein product is CSARDGQGGQPQHF. This chain connects TRBV20-1 to TRBJ1-5, with 10 bases matching TRBD1. Germline V CDR1 and CDR2: DFQATT, SNEGSKA (reference sequence). The CDR3 spans 14 residues. J lost 7 bases, V lost 0 bases, and 3 bases had no gene match.